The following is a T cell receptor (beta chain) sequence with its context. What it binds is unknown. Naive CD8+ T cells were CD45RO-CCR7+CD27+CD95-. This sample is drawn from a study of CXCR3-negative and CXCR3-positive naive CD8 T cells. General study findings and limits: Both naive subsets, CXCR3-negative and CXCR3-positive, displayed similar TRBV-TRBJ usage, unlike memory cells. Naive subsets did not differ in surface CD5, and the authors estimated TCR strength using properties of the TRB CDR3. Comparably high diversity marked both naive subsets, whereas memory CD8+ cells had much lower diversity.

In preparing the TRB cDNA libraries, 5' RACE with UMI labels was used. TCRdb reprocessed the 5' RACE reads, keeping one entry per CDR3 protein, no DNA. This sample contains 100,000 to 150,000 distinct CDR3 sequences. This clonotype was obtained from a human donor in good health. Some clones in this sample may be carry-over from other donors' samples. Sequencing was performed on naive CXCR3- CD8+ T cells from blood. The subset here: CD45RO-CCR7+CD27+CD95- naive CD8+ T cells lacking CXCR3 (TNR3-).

The CDR3 sequence: CASSLGTGAPEAFF. V and J are TRBV27 and TRBJ1-1; checking the TCRdb D call of TRBD1 is not possible without DNA. The CDR3 is made up of 14 amino acids. Germline-derived CDR1 and CDR2 are MNHEY and SMNVEV (reference sequence).